This TCR beta chain originates from a study of STAT5B mutations in CD4+ large granular lymphocyte leukemia. The study, taken as a whole, reports: Compared with healthy controls (2/35), patient top clones favored TRBV06 (8/27).

Assay: immunoSEQ multiplex PCR; the TCRdb copy retains only in-frame clones and omits some. This table holds nearly 35,000 clones, more than 75% found once. CDR1 is SGHVS, CDR2 FNYEAQ, per germline. The CDR3 spans 19 residues. J was trimmed by 1 base and V by 5 bases; bases with no gene match: 16. With regard to this clone: Its antigen remains unknown.

The chain uses TRBV7-6 and TRBJ1-4; the match to TRBD1 covers 7 bases. The specimen was CD4+ T cells from blood buffy coats. The sequence came from a human donor in good health. The CDR3 spells CASSPTRLTGEGTNEKLFF. Written as DNA, the CDR3 is TGTGCCAGCAGCCCCACCCGCCTAACAGGGGAGGGAACTAATGAAAAACTGTTTTTT.